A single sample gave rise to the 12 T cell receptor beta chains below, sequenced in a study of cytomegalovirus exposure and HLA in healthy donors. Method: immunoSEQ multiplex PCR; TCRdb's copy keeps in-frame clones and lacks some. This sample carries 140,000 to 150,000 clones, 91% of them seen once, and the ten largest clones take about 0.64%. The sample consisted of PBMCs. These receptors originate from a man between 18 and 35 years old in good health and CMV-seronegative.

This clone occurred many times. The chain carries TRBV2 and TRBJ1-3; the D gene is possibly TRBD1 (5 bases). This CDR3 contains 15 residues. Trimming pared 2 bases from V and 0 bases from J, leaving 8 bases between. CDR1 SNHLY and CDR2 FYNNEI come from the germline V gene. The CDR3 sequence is CASSERGVSGNTIYF. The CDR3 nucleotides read TGTGCCAGCAGTGAACGGGGGGTCTCTGGAAACACCATATATTTT.

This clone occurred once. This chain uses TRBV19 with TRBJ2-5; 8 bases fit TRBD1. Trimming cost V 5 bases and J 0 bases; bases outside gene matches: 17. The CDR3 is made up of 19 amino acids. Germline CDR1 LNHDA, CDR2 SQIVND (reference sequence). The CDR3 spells CASSAAWTGFRTNQETQYF. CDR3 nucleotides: TGTGCCAGTAGTGCCGCCTGGACAGGGTTCAGAACCAACCAAGAGACCCAGTACTTC.

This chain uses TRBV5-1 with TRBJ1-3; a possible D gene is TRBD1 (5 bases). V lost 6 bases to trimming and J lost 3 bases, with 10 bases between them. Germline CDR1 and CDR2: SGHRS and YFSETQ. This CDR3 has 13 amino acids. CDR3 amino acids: CASTRGDGNTIYF. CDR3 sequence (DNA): TGCGCCAGCACTAGGGGTGATGGAAACACCATATATTTT.

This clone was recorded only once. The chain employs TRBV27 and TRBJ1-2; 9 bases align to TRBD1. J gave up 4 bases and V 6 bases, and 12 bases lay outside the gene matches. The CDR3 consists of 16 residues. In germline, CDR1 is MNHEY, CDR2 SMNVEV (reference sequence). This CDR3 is CASRGFPGTGSYGYTF. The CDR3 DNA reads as TGTGCCAGCAGGGGATTCCCCGGGACAGGGAGCTATGGCTACACCTTC.

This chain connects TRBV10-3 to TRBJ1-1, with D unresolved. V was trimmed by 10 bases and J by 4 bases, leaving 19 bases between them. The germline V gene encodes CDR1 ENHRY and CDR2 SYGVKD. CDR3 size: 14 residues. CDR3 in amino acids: CASTPGGMGTEAFF. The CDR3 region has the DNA TGTGCCAGTACGCCGGGAGGAATGGGCACTGAAGCTTTCTTT.

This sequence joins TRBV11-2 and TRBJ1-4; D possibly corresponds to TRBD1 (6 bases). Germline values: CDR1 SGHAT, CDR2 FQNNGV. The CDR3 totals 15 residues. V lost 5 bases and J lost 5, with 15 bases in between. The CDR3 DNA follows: TGTGCCAGCAGCGCACCGGGACAAGAGAATGAAAAACTGTTTTTT. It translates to CASSAPGQENEKLFF.

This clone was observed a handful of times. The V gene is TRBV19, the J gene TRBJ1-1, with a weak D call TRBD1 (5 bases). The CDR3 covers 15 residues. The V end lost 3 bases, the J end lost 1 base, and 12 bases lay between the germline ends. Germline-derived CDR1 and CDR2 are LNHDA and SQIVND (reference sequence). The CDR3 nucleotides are TGTGCCAGTAGTATGACGCAAAGGGGGAACACTGAAGCTTTCTTT. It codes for CASSMTQRGNTEAFF.

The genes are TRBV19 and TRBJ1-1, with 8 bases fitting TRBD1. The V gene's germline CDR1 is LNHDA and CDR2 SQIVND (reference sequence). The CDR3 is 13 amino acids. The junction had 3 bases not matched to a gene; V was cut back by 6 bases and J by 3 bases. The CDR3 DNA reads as TGTGCCAGTAGCCGACAGGGGTACACTGAAGCTTTCTTT. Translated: CASSRQGYTEAFF.

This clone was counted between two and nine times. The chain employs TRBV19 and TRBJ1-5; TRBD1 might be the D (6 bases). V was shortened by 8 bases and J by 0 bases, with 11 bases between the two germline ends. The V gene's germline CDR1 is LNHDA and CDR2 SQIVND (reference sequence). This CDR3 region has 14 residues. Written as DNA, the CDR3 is TGTGCCAGTCGGCAGGGGAATAGCAATCAGCCCCAGCATTTT. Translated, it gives CASRQGNSNQPQHF.

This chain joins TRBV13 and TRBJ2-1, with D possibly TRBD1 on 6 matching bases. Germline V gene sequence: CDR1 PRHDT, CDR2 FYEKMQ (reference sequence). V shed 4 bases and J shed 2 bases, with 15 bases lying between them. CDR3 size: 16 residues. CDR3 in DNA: TGTGCCAGCAGCTCCGCTGAGGGGGTCCCCTACAATGAGCAGTTCTTC. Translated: CASSSAEGVPYNEQFF.

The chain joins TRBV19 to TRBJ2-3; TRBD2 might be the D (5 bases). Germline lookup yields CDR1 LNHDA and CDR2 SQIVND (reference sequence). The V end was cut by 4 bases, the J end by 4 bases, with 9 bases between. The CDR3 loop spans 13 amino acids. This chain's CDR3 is CASSNRGPDTQYF. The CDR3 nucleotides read TGTGCCAGTAGTAACCGAGGGCCAGATACGCAGTATTTT.

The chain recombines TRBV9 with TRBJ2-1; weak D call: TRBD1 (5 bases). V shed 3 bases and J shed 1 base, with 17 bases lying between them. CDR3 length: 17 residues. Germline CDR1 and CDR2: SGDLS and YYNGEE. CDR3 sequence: CASSANPPQGSYNEQFF. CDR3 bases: TGTGCCAGCAGCGCCAATCCCCCCCAGGGTTCCTACAATGAGCAGTTCTTC.